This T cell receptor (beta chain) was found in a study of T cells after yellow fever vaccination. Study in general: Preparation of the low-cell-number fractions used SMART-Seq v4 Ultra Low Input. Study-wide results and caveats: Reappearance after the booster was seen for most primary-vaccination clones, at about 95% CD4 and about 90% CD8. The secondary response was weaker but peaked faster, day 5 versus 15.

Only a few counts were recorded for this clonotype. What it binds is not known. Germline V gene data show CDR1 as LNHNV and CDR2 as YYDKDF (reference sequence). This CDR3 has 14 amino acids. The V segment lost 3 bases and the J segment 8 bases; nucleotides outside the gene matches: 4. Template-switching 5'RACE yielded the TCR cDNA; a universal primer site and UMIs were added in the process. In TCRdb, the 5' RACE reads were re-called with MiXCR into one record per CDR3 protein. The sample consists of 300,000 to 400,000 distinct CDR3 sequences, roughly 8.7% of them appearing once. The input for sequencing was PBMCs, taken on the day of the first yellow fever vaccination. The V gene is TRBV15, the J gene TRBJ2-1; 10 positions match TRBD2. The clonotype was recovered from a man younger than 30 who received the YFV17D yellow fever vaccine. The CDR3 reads CATSSTSGAHEQFF. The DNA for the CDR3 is TGTGCCACCAGCAGCACTAGCGGGGCCCATGAGCAGTTCTTC.